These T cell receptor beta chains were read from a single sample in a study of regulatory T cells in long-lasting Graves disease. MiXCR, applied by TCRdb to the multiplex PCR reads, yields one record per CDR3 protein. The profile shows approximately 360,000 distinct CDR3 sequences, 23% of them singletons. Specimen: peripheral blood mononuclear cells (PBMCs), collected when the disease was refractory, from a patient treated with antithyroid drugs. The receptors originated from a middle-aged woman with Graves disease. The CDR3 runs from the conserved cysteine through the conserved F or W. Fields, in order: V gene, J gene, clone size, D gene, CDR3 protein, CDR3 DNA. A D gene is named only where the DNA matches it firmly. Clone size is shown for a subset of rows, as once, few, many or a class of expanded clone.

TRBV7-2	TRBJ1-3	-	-	CASSLVTGLSSGNTIYF	TGTGCCAGCAGCTTAGTAACAGGGTTAAGCTCTGGAAACACCATATATTTT
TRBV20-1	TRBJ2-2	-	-	CSARAQGRGTGELFF	TGCAGTGCTAGGGCGCAGGGTCGCGGTACCGGGGAGCTGTTTTTT
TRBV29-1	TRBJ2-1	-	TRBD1	CSVWPGQGKRESYNEQFF	TGCAGCGTCTGGCCGGGACAGGGGAAAAGGGAATCCTACAATGAGCAGTTCTTC
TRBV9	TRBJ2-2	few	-	CASSVHPSGTGELFF	TGTGCCAGCAGCGTACACCCGTCGGGGACCGGGGAGCTGTTTTTT
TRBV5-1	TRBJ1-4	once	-	CASSRAPQNFNEKLFF	TGCGCCAGCAGCCGGGCCCCCCAGAACTTTAATGAAAAACTGTTTTTT
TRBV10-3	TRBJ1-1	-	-	CAISDVRTEAFF	TGTGCCATCAGTGATGTAAGGACTGAAGCTTTCTTT
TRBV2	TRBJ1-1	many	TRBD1	CAGSSQGQAPEAFF	TGTGCCGGATCCTCACAGGGGCAAGCACCTGAAGCTTTCTTT
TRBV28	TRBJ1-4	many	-	CASSSSDSLSEKLFF	TGTGCCAGCAGTTCCTCGGACAGCTTGAGCGAAAAACTGTTTTTT
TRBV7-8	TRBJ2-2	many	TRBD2	CASSLEASGNTGELFF	TGTGCCAGCAGCTTAGAGGCTAGCGGGAACACCGGGGAGCTGTTTTTT
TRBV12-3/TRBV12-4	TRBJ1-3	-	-	CASSQEKTHSGNTIYF	TGTGCCAGCAGTCAAGAAAAGACCCACTCTGGAAACACCATATATTTT
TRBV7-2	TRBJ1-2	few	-	CASSPHGGSGYTF	TGTGCCAGCAGCCCCCATGGAGGGAGCGGCTACACCTTC
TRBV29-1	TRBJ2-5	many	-	CSVKEPTAADRILETQYF	TGCAGCGTTAAGGAACCTACCGCAGCCGACAGGATCTTGGAGACCCAGTACTTC
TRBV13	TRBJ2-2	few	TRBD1	CASSRDRTNTGELFF	TGTGCCAGCAGCAGGGACAGGACGAACACCGGGGAGCTGTTTTTT
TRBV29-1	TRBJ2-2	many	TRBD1	CSVRQGTTGELFF	TGCAGCGTGAGACAGGGGACCACCGGGGAGCTGTTTTTT
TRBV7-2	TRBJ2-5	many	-	CASSLQETQYF	TGTGCCAGCAGCCTCCAAGAGACCCAGTACTTC
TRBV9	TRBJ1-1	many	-	CASSVPDLAMNTEAFF	TGTGCCAGCAGCGTCCCCGACTTGGCCATGAACACTGAAGCTTTCTTT
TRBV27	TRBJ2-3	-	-	CASHSGLSTDTQYF	TGTGCCAGTCACTCCGGACTAAGCACAGATACGCAGTATTTT
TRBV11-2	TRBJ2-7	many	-	CASSLPWDEQYF	TGTGCCAGCAGCCTGCCGTGGGACGAGCAGTACTTC
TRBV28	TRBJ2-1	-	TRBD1	CASSLVRGRLGGDNEQFF	TGTGCCAGCAGTTTGGTCAGGGGGCGACTCGGGGGCGACAATGAGCAGTTCTTC
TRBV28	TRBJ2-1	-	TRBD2	CASSYSRLAESNEQFF	TGTGCCAGCAGCTACTCCCGACTAGCGGAATCCAATGAGCAGTTCTTC
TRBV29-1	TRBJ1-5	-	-	CSASDVSSNQPQHF	TGCAGCGCGTCAGACGTTTCTAGCAATCAGCCCCAGCATTTT
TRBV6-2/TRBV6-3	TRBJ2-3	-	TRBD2	CASRVGRAWGTDTQYF	TGTGCCAGCAGGGTGGGGAGGGCCTGGGGCACAGATACGCAGTATTTT
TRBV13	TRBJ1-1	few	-	CASSSGHTEAFF	TGTGCCAGCAGTTCCGGACACACTGAAGCTTTCTTT
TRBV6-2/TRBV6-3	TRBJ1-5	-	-	CASSYSTFILGGWFPNQPQHF	TGTGCCAGCAGTTACTCGACTTTCATTCTGGGGGGTTGGTTCCCCAATCAGCCCCAGCATTTT
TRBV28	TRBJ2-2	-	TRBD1	CASSSRSPKAGQGWGSTGELFF	TGTGCCAGCAGTTCTCGAAGCCCGAAGGCGGGACAGGGGTGGGGCAGCACCGGGGAGCTGTTTTTT
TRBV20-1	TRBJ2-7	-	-	CSARALAGSSYGQYF	TGCAGTGCTAGAGCGTTGGCGGGCAGCTCCTACGGGCAGTACTTC
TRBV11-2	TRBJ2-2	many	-	CASSLGFGGGTGELFF	TGTGCCAGCAGCTTAGGTTTCGGAGGGGGCACCGGGGAGCTGTTTTTT
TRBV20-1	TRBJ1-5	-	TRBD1	CSARDSHRGSNQPQHF	TGCAGTGCTAGAGATTCCCACAGGGGAAGCAATCAGCCCCAGCATTTT